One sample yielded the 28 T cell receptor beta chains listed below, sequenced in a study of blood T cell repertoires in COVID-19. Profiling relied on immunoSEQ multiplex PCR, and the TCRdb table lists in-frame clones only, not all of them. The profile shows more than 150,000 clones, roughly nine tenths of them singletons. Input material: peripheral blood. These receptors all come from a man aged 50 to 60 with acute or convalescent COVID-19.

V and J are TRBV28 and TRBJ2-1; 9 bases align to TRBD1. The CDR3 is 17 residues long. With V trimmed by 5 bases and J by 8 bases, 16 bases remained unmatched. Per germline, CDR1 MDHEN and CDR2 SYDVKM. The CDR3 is CASSHRTGALSGYEQFF. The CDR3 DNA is TGTGCCAGCAGTCATAGGACAGGGGCCCTTAGTGGGTATGAGCAGTTCTTC.

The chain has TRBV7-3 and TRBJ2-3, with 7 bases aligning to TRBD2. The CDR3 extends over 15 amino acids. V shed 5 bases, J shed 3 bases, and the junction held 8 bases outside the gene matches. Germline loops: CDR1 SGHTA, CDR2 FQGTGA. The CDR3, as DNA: TGTGCCAGCAGCCAACGGATTAGCGGGACAGATACGCAGTATTTT. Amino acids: CASSQRISGTDTQYF. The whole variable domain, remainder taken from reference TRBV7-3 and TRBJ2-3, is GAGVSQTPSNKVTEKGKYVELRCDPISGHTALYWYRQSLGQGPEFLIYFQGTGAADDSGLPNDRFFAVRPEGSVSTLKIQRTERGDSAVYLCASSQRISGTDTQYFGPGTRLTVL.

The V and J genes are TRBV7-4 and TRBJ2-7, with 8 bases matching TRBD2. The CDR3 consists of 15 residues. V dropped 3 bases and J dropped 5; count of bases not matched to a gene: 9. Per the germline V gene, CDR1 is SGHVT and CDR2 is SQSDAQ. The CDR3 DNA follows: TGTGCCAGCAGCTTCCGGAAGCGGGAGAACCACGAGCAGTACTTC. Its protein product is CASSFRKRENHEQYF.

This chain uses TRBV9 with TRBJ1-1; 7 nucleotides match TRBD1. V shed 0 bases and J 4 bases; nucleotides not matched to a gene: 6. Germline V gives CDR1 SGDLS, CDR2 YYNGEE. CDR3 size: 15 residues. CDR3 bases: TGTGCCAGCAGCGTAGAGGGCAGGGGGTCCACTGAAGCTTTCTTT. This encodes CASSVEGRGSTEAFF. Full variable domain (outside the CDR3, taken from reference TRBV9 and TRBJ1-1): DSGVTQTPKHLITATGQRVTLRCSPRSGDLSVYWYQQSLDQGLQFLIQYYNGEERAKGNILERFSAQQFPDLHSELNLSSLELGDSALYFCASSVEGRGSTEAFFGQGTRLTVV.

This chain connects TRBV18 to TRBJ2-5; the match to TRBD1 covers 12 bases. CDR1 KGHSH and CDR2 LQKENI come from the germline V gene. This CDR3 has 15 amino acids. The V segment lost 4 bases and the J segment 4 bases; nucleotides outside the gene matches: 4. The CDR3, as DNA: TGTGCCAGCTCACGGGACAGGGGGCAGGGAGAGACCCAGTACTTC. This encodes CASSRDRGQGETQYF.

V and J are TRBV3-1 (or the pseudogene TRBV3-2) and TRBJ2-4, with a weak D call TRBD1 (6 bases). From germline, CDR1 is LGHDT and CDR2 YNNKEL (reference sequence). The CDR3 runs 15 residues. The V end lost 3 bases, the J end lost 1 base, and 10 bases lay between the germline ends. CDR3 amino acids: CASSQIGGAKNIQYF. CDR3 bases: TGTGCCAGCAGCCAGATAGGGGGTGCCAAAAACATTCAGTACTTC.

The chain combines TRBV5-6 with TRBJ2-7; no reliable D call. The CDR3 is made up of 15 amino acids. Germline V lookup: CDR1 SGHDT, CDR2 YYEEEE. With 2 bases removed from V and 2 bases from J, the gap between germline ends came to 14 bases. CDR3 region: CASSLTAGAPYEQYV. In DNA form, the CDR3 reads TGTGCCAGCAGCTTAACCGCAGGCGCCCCCTACGAGCAGTACGTC.

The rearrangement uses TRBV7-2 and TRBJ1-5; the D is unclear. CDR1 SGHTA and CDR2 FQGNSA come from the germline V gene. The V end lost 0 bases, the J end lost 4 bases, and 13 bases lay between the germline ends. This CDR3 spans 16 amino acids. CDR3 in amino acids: CASSLARAGINQPQHF. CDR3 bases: TGTGCCAGCAGCTTAGCGCGGGCAGGAATTAATCAGCCCCAGCATTTT.

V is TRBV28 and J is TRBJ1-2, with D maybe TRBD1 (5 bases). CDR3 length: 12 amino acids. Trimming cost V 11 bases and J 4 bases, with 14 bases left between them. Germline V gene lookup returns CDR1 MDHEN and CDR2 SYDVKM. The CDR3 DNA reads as TGTGCCGCCGATGCGGGGGGCTATGGCTACACCTTC. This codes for CAADAGGYGYTF.

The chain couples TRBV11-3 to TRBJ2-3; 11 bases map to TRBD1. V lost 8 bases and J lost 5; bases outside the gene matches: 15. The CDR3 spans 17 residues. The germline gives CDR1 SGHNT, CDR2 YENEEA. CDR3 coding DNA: TGTGCCAGCGCACCCGGCAGGGGACAGGGGGTAGGAGATACGCAGTATTTT. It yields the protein CASAPGRGQGVGDTQYF.

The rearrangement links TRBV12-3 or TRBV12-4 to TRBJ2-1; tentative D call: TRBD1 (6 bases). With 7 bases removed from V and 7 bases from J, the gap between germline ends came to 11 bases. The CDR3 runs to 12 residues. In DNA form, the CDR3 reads TGTGCCAGCACGGACAGAGTTAATGAGCAGTTCTTC. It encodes CASTDRVNEQFF.

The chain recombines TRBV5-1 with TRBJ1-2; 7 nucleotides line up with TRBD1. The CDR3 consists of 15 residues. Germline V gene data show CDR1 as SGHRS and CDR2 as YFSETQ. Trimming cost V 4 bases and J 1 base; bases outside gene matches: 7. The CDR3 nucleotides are TGCGCCAGCAGCCGTGAGACAGGGTTTAACTATGGCTACACCTTC. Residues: CASSRETGFNYGYTF.

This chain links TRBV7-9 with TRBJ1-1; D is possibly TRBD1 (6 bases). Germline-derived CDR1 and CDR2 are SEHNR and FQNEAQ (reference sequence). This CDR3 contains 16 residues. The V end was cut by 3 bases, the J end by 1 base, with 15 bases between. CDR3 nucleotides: TGTGCCAGCAGCTTGGGACGGTTACAGGGGAACACTGAAGCTTTCTTT. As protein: CASSLGRLQGNTEAFF.

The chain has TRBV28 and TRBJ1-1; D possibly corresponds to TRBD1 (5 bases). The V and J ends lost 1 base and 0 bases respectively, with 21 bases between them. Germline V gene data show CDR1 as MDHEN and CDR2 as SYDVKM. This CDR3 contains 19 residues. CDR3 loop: CASSLYTRVRRGMNTEAFF. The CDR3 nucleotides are TGTGCCAGCAGTTTATACACCCGAGTCCGAAGGGGCATGAACACTGAAGCTTTCTTT.

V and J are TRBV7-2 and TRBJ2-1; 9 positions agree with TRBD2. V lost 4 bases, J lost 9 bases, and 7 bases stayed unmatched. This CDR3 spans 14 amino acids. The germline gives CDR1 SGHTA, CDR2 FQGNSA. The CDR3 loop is CASSSGTSFVEQFF. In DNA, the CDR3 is TGTGCCAGCAGCTCTGGGACTAGCTTTGTTGAGCAGTTCTTC. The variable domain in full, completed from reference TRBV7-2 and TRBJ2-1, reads GAGVSQSPSNKVTEKGKDVELRCDPISGHTALYWYRQSLGQGLEFLIYFQGNSAPDKSGLPSDRFSAERTGGSVSTLTIQRTQQEDSAVYLCASSSGTSFVEQFFGPGTRLTVL.

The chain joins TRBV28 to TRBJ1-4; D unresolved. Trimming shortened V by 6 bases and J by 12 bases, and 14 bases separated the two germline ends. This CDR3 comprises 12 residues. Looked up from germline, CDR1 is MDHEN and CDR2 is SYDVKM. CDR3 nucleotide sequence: TGTGCCAGCAGCCCCCCCGGCCGGGAACTGTTTTTT. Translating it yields CASSPPGRELFF. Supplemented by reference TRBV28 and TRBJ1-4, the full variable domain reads DVKVTQSSRYLVKRTGEKVFLECVQDMDHENMFWYRQDPGLGLRLIYFSYDVKMKEKGDIPEGYSVSREKKERFSLILESASTNQTSMYLCASSPPGRELFFGSGTQLSVL.

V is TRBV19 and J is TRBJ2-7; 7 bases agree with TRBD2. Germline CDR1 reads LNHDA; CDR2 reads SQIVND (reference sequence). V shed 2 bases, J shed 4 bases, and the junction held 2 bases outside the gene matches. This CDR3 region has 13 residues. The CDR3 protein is CASSISSGYEQYF. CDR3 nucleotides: TGTGCCAGTAGTATAAGTAGCGGGTACGAGCAGTACTTC.

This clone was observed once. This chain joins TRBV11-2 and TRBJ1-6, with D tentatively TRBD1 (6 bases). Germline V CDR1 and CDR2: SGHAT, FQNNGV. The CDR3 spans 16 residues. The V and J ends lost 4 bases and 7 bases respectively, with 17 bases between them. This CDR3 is CASSSTGFHMNSPLHF. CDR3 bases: TGTGCCAGCAGCTCCACAGGGTTCCATATGAATTCACCCCTCCACTTT.

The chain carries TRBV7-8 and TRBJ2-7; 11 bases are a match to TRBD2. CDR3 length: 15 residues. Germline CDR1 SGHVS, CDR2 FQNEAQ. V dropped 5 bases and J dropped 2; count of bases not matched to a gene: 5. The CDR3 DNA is TGTGCCAGCAGCCCGACTAGCGGGATGACCTACGAGCAGTACTTC. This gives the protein CASSPTSGMTYEQYF.

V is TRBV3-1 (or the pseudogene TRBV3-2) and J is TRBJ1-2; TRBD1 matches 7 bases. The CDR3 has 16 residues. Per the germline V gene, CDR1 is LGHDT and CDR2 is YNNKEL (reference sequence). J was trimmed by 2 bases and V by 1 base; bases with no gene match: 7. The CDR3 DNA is TGTGCCAGCAGCCAAGGACGGGACAGAGTAAACTATGGCTACACCTTC. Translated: CASSQGRDRVNYGYTF.

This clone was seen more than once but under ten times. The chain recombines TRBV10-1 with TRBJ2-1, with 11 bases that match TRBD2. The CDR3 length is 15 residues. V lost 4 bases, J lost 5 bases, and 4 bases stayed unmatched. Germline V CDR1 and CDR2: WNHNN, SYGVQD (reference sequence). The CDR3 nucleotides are TGCGCCAGCAGTGGAGGACTAGCGGGCCACAATGAGCAGTTCTTC. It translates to CASSGGLAGHNEQFF.

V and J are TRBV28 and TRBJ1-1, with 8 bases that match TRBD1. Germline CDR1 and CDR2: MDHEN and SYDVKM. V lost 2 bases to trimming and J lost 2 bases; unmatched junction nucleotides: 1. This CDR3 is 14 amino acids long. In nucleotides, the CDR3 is TGTGCCAGCAGTTTACAGGGGGCCAACACTGAAGCTTTCTTT. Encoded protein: CASSLQGANTEAFF. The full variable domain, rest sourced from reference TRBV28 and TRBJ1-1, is DVKVTQSSRYLVKRTGEKVFLECVQDMDHENMFWYRQDPGLGLRLIYFSYDVKMKEKGDIPEGYSVSREKKERFSLILESASTNQTSMYLCASSLQGANTEAFFGQGTRLTVV.

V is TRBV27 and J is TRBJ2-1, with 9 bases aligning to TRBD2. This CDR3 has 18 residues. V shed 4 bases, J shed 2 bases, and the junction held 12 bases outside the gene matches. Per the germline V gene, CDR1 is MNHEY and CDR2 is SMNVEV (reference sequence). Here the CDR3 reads CASSSPQVAGATYNEQFF. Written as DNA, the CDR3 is TGTGCCAGCAGTTCCCCCCAAGTAGCGGGGGCTACCTACAATGAGCAGTTCTTC.

This chain's CDR3 is CASSLSTGEGQPQHF. CDR3 DNA sequence: TGTGCCAGCTCACTCTCGACAGGGGAAGGGCAGCCCCAGCATTTT. The rearrangement joins TRBV18 to TRBJ1-5, with 8 bases fitting TRBD1. V dropped 4 bases and J dropped 7; count of bases not matched to a gene: 9. The CDR3 runs to 15 residues. Germline lookup yields CDR1 KGHSH and CDR2 LQKENI.

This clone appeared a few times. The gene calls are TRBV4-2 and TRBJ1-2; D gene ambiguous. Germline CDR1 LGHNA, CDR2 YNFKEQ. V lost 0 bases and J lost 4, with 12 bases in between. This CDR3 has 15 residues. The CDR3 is CASSQEMVDFYGYTF. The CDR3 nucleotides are TGTGCCAGCAGCCAAGAGATGGTTGACTTCTATGGCTACACCTTC.

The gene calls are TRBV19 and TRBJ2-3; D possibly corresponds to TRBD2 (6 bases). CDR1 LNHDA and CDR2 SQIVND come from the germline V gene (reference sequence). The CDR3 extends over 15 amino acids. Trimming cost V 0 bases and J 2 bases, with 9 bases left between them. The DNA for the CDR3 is TGTGCCAGTAGTATAGACACTAGCTACACAGATACGCAGTATTTT. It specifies CASSIDTSYTDTQYF.

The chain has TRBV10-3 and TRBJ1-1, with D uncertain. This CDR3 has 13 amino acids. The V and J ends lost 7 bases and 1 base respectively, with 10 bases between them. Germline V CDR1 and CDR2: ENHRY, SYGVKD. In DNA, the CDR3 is TGTGCCATCACCCGAGATGGGAACACTGAAGCTTTCTTT. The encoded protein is CAITRDGNTEAFF.

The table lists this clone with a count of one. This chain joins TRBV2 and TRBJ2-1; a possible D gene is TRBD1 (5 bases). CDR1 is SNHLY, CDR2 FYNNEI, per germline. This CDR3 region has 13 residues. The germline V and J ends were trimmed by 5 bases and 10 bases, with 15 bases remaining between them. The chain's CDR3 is CASSLTNQGEQFF. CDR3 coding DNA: TGTGCCAGCAGTCTCACAAACCAGGGAGAGCAGTTCTTC.